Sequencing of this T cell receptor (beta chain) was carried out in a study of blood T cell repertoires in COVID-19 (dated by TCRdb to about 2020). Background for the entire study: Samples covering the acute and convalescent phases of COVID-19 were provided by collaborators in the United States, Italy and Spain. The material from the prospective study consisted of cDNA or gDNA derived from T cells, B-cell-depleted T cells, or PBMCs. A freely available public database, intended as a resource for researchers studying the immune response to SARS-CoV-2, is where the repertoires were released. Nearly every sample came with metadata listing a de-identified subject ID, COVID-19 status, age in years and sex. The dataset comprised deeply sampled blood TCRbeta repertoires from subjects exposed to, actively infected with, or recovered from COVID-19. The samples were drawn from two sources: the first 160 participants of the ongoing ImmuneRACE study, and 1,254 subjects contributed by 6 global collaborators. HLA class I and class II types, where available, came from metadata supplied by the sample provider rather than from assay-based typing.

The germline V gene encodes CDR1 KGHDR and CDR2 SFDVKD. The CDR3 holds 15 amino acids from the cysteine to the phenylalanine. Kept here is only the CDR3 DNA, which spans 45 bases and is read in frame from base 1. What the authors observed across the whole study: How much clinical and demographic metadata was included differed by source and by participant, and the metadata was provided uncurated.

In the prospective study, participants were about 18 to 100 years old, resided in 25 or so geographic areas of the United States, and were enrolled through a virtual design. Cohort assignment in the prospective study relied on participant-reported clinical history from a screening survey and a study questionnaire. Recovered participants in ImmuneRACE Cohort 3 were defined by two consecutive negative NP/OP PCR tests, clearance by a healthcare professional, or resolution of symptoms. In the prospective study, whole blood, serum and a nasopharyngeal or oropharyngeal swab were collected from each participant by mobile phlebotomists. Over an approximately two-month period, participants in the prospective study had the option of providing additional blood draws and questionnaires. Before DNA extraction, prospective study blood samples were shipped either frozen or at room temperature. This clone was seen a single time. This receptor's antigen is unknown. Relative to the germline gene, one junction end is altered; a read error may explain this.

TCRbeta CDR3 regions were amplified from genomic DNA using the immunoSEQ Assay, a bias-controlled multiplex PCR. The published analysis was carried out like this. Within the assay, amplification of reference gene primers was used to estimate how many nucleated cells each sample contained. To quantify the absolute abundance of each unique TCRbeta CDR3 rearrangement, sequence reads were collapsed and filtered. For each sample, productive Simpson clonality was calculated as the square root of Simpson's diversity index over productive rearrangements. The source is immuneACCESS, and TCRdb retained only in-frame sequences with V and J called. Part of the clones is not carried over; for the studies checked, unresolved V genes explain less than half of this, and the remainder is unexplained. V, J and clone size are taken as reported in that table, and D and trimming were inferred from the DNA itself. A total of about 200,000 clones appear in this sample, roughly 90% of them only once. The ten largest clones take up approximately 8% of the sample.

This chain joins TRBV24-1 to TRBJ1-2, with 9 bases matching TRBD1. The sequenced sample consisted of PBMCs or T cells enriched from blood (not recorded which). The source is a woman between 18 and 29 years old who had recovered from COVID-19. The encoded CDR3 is CATSGLGQGIYGYTF. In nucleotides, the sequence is TGTGCCACCAGTGGTTTGGGACAGGGCATTTATGGCTACACCTTC.